This T cell receptor beta chain was captured by sequencing in a study of shared clonotypes between healthy human individuals (dated by TCRdb to the early 2020s). In the study overall: A couple of women and three men aged 18 to 49 years were included in the cohort. For each donor, CD4 naive and CD4 memory were each given three plates, CD8 naive was given two plates, and CD8 memory was given one plate. Leukapheresis yielded between about 0.85 and 9 billion PBMCs per donor. Different laboratories and diverse techniques were used to prepare libraries and sequence TCR repertoires, to increase sequencing depth and limit assay-specific biases. To estimate repertoire size and how much clonotypes are shared between individuals, the study performed deep sequencing of blood TCR repertoires from a handful of healthy adults. General study outcomes and caveats: Even with the large sequencing depth, rarefaction of the sorted-subset datasets indicated that sequencing was incomplete. Pairwise subsampling indicated that sequencing depth was expected to affect the degree of clonotype sharing among donors. Sharing across a few donors was observed for around 4.8% of naive CD4, over 3% of naive CD8, over 2% of memory CD4, and around 0.44% of memory CD8 clonotypes. Only blood was sampled, and tissue TCR repertoires likely differ from those in blood. The genetic and exposure-history diversity represented was limited by the small number of donors. Larger estimated clonotype richness was generally found for naive subsets than for memory subsets. Higher generation probabilities were observed for clonotypes shared by all four sorted-subset donors than for non-shared clonotypes.

This clone has more than one count but fewer than ten. Its antigen target is currently unknown. No clone much larger than this one lies a single base away; base qualities are absent. The donors were healthy, HIV-negative adults with no recently reported acute infections or vaccinations. Every donor was a Caucasian adult living in Nashville, Tennessee, USA. CD4+ T cells were enriched through magnetic negative selection, after which naive cells were positively selected on CD45RA and the remaining negative fraction served as the memory subset. After blood collection by leukapheresis, PBMCs were isolated using Ficoll-Histopaque density gradient centrifugation and then cryopreserved in the vapor phase of liquid nitrogen. Analytical flow cytometry was used to check the purity and quantity of each magnetically sorted T cell population. From each sorted fraction, genomic DNA was isolated and quantified by UV absorbance on a Nanodrop 2000c.

Per the germline V gene, SNHLY is the CDR1 and FYNNEI is the CDR2. V ends up 0 bases short and J 4 bases short, with an unmatched junction base count of 5. The CDR3 covers 15 residues, taking in both the cysteine and the phenylalanine. CDR3 DNA is the only sequence kept; it has 45 bases, read in frame from the first base. TCR CDR3 regions were amplified from genomic DNA by multiplex PCR using the deep immunoSEQ assay. Genomic DNA extracted from each cell subset was distributed evenly over all wells of several immunoSEQ 96-well plates, and each plate served as one replicate. Each replicate PCR for sorted subsets received 200 ng genomic DNA, equal to about 30,000 T cell genomes. Purified libraries were quantified with a Qubit 3.0 fluorometer, sized on a Bioanalyzer 2100, and re-quantified with the KAPA Library Quantification kit. Each immunoSEQ 96-well plate was sequenced on its own single-read 150-cycle Illumina NextSeq 550 flow cell. The study's processing was this. Because only junctional sequences without quality scores were contained in the immunoSEQ output, filtering matching that applied to full-length reads could not be performed. Sequences were annotated with PyIR, a Python wrapper for IgBLAST v1.9, and V/J genes and CDR3 were assigned using IMGT germline references. Reads were filtered out if the reads had weak V/J assignments (E-value above 1e-6), no CDR3, stop codons, out-of-frame junctions, or ambiguous translated residues. V3J clonotypes were defined as sequences sharing the same inferred V gene, J gene, and CDR3 amino acid sequence. To compute the percentage overlap between repertoires, the number of shared unique clonotypes was divided by the size of the smaller repertoire. Three approaches were used to assess repertoire richness: RTK rarefaction, the Chao1 estimator, and Recon v2.1 estimates of unobserved clonotypes. Generation probabilities for all TCRbeta clonotypes obtained by the gDNA method from a handful of donors were computed using OLGA. TCRdb carries this immuneACCESS record with in-frame sequences only. Its versions omit some clonotypes, under half of them owing to an unresolved V gene in the studies checked, with the rest unexplained. The D gene and trimming were derived from the DNA, and the V and J assignments and clone size from that table. Present in this sample are roughly 170,000 clones, 65% to 70% of which were seen just once. The ten most abundant clones make up about 10% of the sample.

The sample was memory CD4+ T cells sorted from blood. The meaning of the sample's cell subset or site label: CD45RA-negative fraction. The rearranged chain carries TRBV2 and TRBJ1-2, and TRBD1 aligns with 7 junction nucleotides. The TCR originated in a man aged 30-40 years in good health. The CDR3 region has the sequence CASSEAQGVSYGYTF. The DNA is TGTGCCAGCAGTGAAGCGCAGGGGGTTAGCTATGGCTACACCTTC.